The source of this TCR beta chain is a study of blood T cells in healthy people across ages. Across the study: In model experiments, template switching was able to capture about one barcoded beta molecule for every two T cells that were present.

V dropped 1 base and J dropped 7 bases, with 11 bases sitting between them. The CDR3 length is 13 residues. The germline gives CDR1 SGDLS, CDR2 YYNGEE. For this clonotype: Its antigen remains unidentified.

Next came a second PCR, run for roughly 6 to 11 cycles, which used a sample-barcoded 5' primer along with a J-beta primer mix. With 12 random nucleotides, a template-switch adaptor tagged each individual cDNA molecule. TCRdb processed the 5' RACE reads anew with MiXCR; each CDR3 protein has one entry. The sample consists of 1.8 million or so distinct CDR3 sequences, 39% of them appearing once. General study points: Age brought a roughly linear fall in TCR beta diversity measured per million T cells.

The sample consisted of blood. This clonotype was sampled from a human donor in good health. The chain couples TRBV9 to TRBJ2-5; D remains ambiguous. CDR3 sequence reads: CASSVSPGVTQYF. The CDR3 DNA reads TGTGCCAGCAGCGTAAGTCCTGGAGTGACCCAGTACTTC.